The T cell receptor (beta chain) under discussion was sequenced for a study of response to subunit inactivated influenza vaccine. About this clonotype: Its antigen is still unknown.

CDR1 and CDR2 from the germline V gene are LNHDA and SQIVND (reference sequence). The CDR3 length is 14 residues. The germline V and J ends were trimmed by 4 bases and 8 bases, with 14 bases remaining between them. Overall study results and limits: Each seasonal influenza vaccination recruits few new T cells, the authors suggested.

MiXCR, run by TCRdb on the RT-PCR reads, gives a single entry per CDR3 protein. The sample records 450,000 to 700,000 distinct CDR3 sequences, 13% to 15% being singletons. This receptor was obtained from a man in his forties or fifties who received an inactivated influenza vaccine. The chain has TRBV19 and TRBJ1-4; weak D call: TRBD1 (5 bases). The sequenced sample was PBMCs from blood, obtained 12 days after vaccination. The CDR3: CASSTWTPTEKLFF. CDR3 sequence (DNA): TGTGCCAGTAGTACGTGGACACCTACCGAAAAACTGTTTTTT.